This T cell receptor (beta chain) was sequenced during a study of cytomegalovirus exposure and HLA in healthy donors. The study, taken as a whole, reports: An analysis was carried out later, and it reportedly showed fewer N-insertions in an Asian-associated ancestry cluster than the approximately 670-donor mean. A link between a missense DCLRE1C variant and TCR beta V- and J-gene trimming emerged from a later analysis. Rarity held for most TCR sequences, but there were some public TCRs that occurred in many donors. Cytomegalovirus status was reportedly diagnosed by the classifier with high sensitivity and specificity.

Worth noting for this clone: No antigen is known for it.

Researchers ran the PCR with 60 Vbeta and 13 Jbeta primers. Assay used: immunoSEQ multiplex PCR; TCRdb lists only in-frame clones, some missing. This sample yields a few hundred thousand clones, of which under 90% are seen a single time; about 0.3% belongs to the top ten. This CDR3 is built from 15 residues. Per germline, CDR1 SGDLS and CDR2 YYNGEE. The trim removed 3 bases at V and 10 bases at J, leaving 12 bases unmatched. Material: PBMCs. The chain joins TRBV9 to TRBJ2-1; TRBD2 agrees at 8 bases. The source of this sequence is a girl between 2 and 10 years old in good health and CMV-seronegative. DNA of the CDR3: TGTGCCAGCAGCGCTCCGGGGGGGGGTACAACGGAGCAGTTCTTC. It codes for CASSAPGGGTTEQFF.